The rows below give T cell receptor beta chains drawn from one sample of a study of cytomegalovirus exposure and HLA in healthy donors. The data were produced by immunoSEQ multiplex PCR, yet TCRdb's version contains in-frame clones alone and is incomplete. Found here are approximately 150,000 clones, under 90% of them singletons; the top ten hold around 2.4%. Sequenced sample: PBMCs. The source of these receptors is a male donor in good health and CMV-seronegative. Both conserved end residues are part of each CDR3. The D gene is left open where the match is weak. Size values are once, few and many counts, or a class for expanded clones, and some rows have none.

TRBJ2-1,.,TRBD1,TRBV10-3,CAISVPGTGGGSSYNEQFF,TGTGCCATCAGTGTCCCCGGGACAGGGGGCGGGAGCTCCTACAATGAGCAGTTCTTC
TRBJ1-1,.,TRBD1,TRBV29-1,CSVRQGGTEAFF,TGCAGCGTCAGACAGGGCGGCACTGAAGCTTTCTTT
TRBJ2-3,.,TRBD2,TRBV29-1,CSVVRGLAVADTQYF,TGCAGCGTTGTCCGGGGACTAGCGGTCGCAGATACGCAGTATTTT
TRBJ2-7,few,.,TRBV7-9,CASSPYSLAEQYF,TGTGCCAGCAGCCCCTATTCATTAGCCGAGCAGTACTTC
TRBJ1-1,.,TRBD1,TRBV7-3,CASSLTPQGAAEAFF,TGTGCCAGCAGCTTAACCCCACAGGGGGCCGCTGAAGCTTTCTTT
TRBJ2-1,.,TRBD2,TRBV7-6,CASSDRLAGPGEQFF,TGTGCCAGCAGCGACCGACTAGCGGGACCGGGAGAGCAGTTCTTC
TRBJ2-1,once,TRBD2,TRBV27,CASSEGVGLAGYNEQFF,TGTGCCAGCAGCGAAGGGGTCGGACTAGCGGGTTACAATGAGCAGTTCTTC
TRBJ2-2,.,TRBD2,TRBV28,CASSFPRTSGRAGDTGELFF,TGTGCCAGCAGTTTCCCGCGGACTAGCGGGAGGGCAGGGGACACCGGGGAGCTGTTTTTT
TRBJ1-4,.,TRBD1,TRBV23-1,CASSQGCKMGQINEKLFF,TGCGCCAGCAGTCAAGGGTGTAAGATGGGACAGATAAATGAAAAACTGTTTTTT
TRBJ1-2,few,.,TRBV18,CASSPRDYGYTF,TGTGCCAGCTCACCACGAGACTATGGCTACACCTTC
TRBJ2-2,.,TRBD2,TRBV19,CAPGLVIPGELFF,TGTGCCCCGGGACTAGTTATTCCCGGGGAGCTGTTTTTT
TRBJ2-2,.,TRBD1,TRBV9,CASSETGATGELFF,TGTGCCAGCAGCGAAACAGGGGCCACCGGGGAGCTGTTTTTT
TRBJ1-4,.,.,TRBV6-8,CASSYGPEEVF,TGTGCCAGCAGTTACGGCCCGGAGGAGGTTTTT
TRBJ1-2,few,.,TRBV10-3,CAIKRTQGYYGYTF,TGTGCCATCAAACGGACACAGGGTTACTATGGCTACACCTTC
TRBJ2-3,.,.,TRBV5-6,CASSLGLAGTDTQYF,TGTGCCAGCAGCCTCGGGCTAGCTGGGACAGATACGCAGTATTTT
TRBJ1-4,.,TRBD1,TRBV7-2,CASSLGPQQGAEKLFF,TGTGCCAGCAGCTTAGGCCCTCAGCAGGGGGCTGAAAAACTGTTTTTT
TRBJ2-1,.,.,TRBV7-2,CASNWLGGYNEQFF,TGTGCCAGCAATTGGCTAGGGGGTTACAATGAGCAGTTCTTC
TRBJ2-7,.,TRBD1,TRBV11-2,CASSRGTEDYEQYF,TGTGCCAGCAGCCGAGGGACAGAGGACTACGAGCAGTACTTC
TRBJ2-1,.,TRBD2,TRBV11-1,CASSPRTSGSRNEQFF,TGTGCCAGCAGCCCGCGAACTAGCGGGAGTAGAAATGAGCAGTTCTTC
TRBJ2-1,.,TRBD2,TRBV9,CASSVTSGGAYNEQFF,TGTGCCAGCAGCGTAACTAGCGGAGGGGCCTACAATGAGCAGTTCTTC
TRBJ2-1,once,TRBD1,TRBV29-1,CSVRQGYNEQFF,TGCAGCGTCCGACAGGGCTACAATGAGCAGTTCTTC
TRBJ2-2,.,TRBD2,TRBV29-1,CSVESGRAGDTGELFF,TGCAGCGTTGAAAGCGGGAGGGCCGGGGACACCGGGGAGCTGTTTTTT
TRBJ2-5,.,.,TRBV7-6,CASSFLYQETQYF,TGTGCCAGCAGCTTCTTGTACCAAGAGACCCAGTACTTC
TRBJ2-1,.,TRBD1,TRBV19,CASRDRERNEQFF,TGTGCCAGCCGGGACAGGGAGAGGAATGAGCAGTTCTTC
TRBJ1-1,.,.,TRBV10-1,CASRDGEVNTEAFF,TGCGCCAGCAGGGACGGGGAGGTGAACACTGAAGCTTTCTTT
TRBJ2-7,once,TRBD2,TRBV6-6,CASSRIAGGNYEQYF,TGTGCCAGCAGCCGGATAGCGGGAGGTAACTACGAGCAGTACTTC
TRBJ2-7,.,.,TRBV15,CATSGSPPYEQYF,TGTGCCACCAGCGGCTCTCCACCCTACGAGCAGTACTTC
TRBJ2-7,.,.,TRBV28,CASRAQGSYEQYF,TGTGCCAGCAGGGCTCAGGGGTCCTACGAGCAGTACTTC
TRBJ2-7,.,TRBD2,TRBV15,CATSRDRGPFGGGVAGSSYEQYF,TGTGCCACCAGCAGAGACCGGGGCCCCTTTGGAGGGGGGGTAGCGGGAAGCTCCTACGAGCAGTACTTC
TRBJ2-6,.,TRBD1,TRBV5-6,CASSYDRVTAGANVLTF,TGTGCCAGCTCCTACGACAGGGTCACCGCTGGGGCCAACGTCCTGACTTTC
TRBJ1-5,.,.,TRBV28,CASSFGGAYVGGNQPQHF,TGTGCCAGCAGTTTCGGGGGAGCCTATGTAGGTGGCAATCAGCCCCAGCATTTT
TRBJ2-1,.,TRBD2,TRBV5-4,CASHSGSYNEQFF,TGTGCCAGCCATAGCGGGAGTTACAATGAGCAGTTCTTC
TRBJ2-7,.,.,TRBV27,CASSWALGSYEQYF,TGTGCCAGCAGTTGGGCCCTTGGGTCTTACGAGCAGTACTTC
TRBJ2-4,.,.,TRBV4-3,CASSQKGKAKNIQYF,TGCGCCAGCAGCCAGAAGGGGAAGGCCAAAAACATTCAGTACTTC
TRBJ1-4,.,.,TRBV2,CASRNRNEKLFF,TGTGCCAGCCGAAACAGAAATGAAAAACTGTTTTTT